Sequencing of this TCR beta chain was carried out in a study of blood T cell repertoires in COVID-19. Study-wide context: There were acute and convalescent COVID-19 samples, and they came from the United States, Italy and Spain. T cells, B-cell-depleted T cells, or PBMCs supplied cDNA or gDNA.

Data came from immunoSEQ multiplex PCR; TCRdb stores just in-frame clones and leaves some out. The table has over 350,000 clones, roughly 85% seen once. V lost 0 bases and J lost 2, with 14 bases in between. Germline-derived CDR1 and CDR2 are LGHNA and YSLEER. This CDR3 contains 17 residues. Participants were aged roughly 18 to 89 years, lived in some 23 US areas, and enrolled virtually. Participant reports of clinical history set cohort assignment. The V gene is TRBV4-3, the J gene TRBJ2-4; D possibly corresponds to TRBD2 (5 bases). Input material: PBMCs or T cells enriched from blood (not recorded which). The TCR comes from a woman younger than 35 with acute COVID-19. CDR3 in DNA: TGCGCCAGCAGCCAAGATCTGAGGGAGTCGACCAAAAACATTCAGTACTTC. Protein sequence: CASSQDLRESTKNIQYF.